This T cell receptor (beta chain) stems from a study of early stage breast cancer tumors. Study results and caveats: Tumors had approximately 2.5-fold higher T cell density than normal breast.

As to this clone: The antigen is undetermined.

Each sample had two DNA replicates, roughly 0.48 ug blood or about 1.4 ug tissue. Assay: immunoSEQ multiplex PCR; the TCRdb copy retains only in-frame clones and omits some. This sample yields tens of thousands of clones, of which 74% are seen a single time; less than 7.5% belongs to the top ten. This CDR3 region has 15 residues. Germline-derived CDR1 and CDR2 are SGHTA and FQGNSA. The V end was cut by 7 bases, the J end by 5 bases, with 19 bases between. Sequencing was carried out using blood. The rearrangement joins TRBV7-2 to TRBJ2-3; a possible D gene is TRBD2 (7 bases). The sequence was obtained from a person in their sixties with breast cancer. The CDR3 DNA reads TGTGCCAGCACCGTAAGGGGGGGCCCCTTAGATACGCAGTATTTT. This translates into CASTVRGGPLDTQYF.